Below, one T cell receptor (beta chain) is given with its context. The germline V and J ends were trimmed by 0 bases and 1 base, with 9 bases remaining between them. The length of the CDR3 is 15 residues. From germline, CDR1 is SGHRS and CDR2 YFSETQ. The sample originates from a study of blood T cell repertoires in COVID-19. Study-level background: T cells, B-cell-depleted T cells, or PBMCs supplied cDNA or gDNA.

Here immunoSEQ multiplex PCR was the method, and the copy in TCRdb shows in-frame clones only, minus some. In the table there are roughly 100,000 clones, 84% of which are singletons. The gene calls are TRBV5-1 and TRBJ2-3, with D unresolved. Sequencing used peripheral blood. The TCR comes from a human donor in a cohort sampled during active or convalescent COVID-19. CDR3 region: CASSLGLVGTDTQYF. The CDR3 bases are TGCGCCAGCAGCTTGGGGCTGGTGGGCACAGATACGCAGTATTTT. The whole variable domain, filled in from reference TRBV5-1 and TRBJ2-3, reads KAGVTQTPRYLIKTRGQQVTLSCSPISGHRSVSWYQQTPGQGLQFLFEYFSETQRNKGNFPGRFSGRQFSNSRSEMNVSTLELGDSALYLCASSLGLVGTDTQYFGPGTRLTVL.